This T cell receptor beta chain was retrieved from a study of OX40 agonist ivuxolimab in advanced cancers. Across the whole study: With ivuxolimab, an agonistic anti-OX40 (CD134) antibody, patients were treated.

The study, taken as a whole, reports: Blood T cells, both CD4+ and CD8+, expanded clonally by week 6 at 0.1 to 3.0 mg/kg.

As regards this clone: The antigen is not known.

Sequencing was performed with immunoSEQ multiplex PCR; in TCRdb, only in-frame clones are kept and a portion is missing. The sample shows tens of thousands of clones, roughly 83% of them seen only once. The sequences come from CD4+ or CD8+ T cells sorted from blood, collected in a trial of the OX40 agonist ivuxolimab. The sequence was obtained from an adult with an advanced solid tumor such as melanoma, head and neck, liver or kidney cancer.

The CDR3 DNA follows: TGTGCCAGCAGCTTAGAGGACCGGACGGTCAATGAGCAGTTCTTC. This codes for CASSLEDRTVNEQFF. This chain links TRBV11-2 with TRBJ2-1; no clear D. V was pared by 0 bases and J by 6 bases, with 12 bases between. Germline CDR1 is SGHAT and CDR2 is FQNNGV. The CDR3 has 15 residues.